Presented here are 27 T cell receptor beta chains from one specimen sequenced in a study of blood T cell repertoires in COVID-19. Profiled with immunoSEQ multiplex PCR; TCRdb holds only in-frame clones, not every one. This table has around 300,000 clones, roughly 89% appearing once. What was sequenced was PBMCs or T cells enriched from blood (not recorded which). The receptors were gathered from a woman in her 30s who had recovered from COVID-19.

The rearrangement joins TRBV5-1 to TRBJ2-7; 10 bases match TRBD2. CDR1 and CDR2 (germline): SGHRS, YFSETQ. The CDR3 totals 15 residues. V trimming: 4 bases; J trimming: 3 bases; junction bases outside the gene matches: 7. This CDR3 reads CASSIVAGGYYEQYF. CDR3 coding DNA: TGCGCCAGCAGCATAGTAGCGGGAGGTTACTACGAGCAGTACTTC.

This chain links TRBV27 with TRBJ1-3; 7 bases match TRBD1. J gave up 5 bases and V 5 bases, and 6 bases lay outside the gene matches. The germline CDR1 and CDR2 sequences are MNHEY and SMNVEV (reference sequence). There are 14 residues in the CDR3. CDR3 nucleotides: TGTGCCAGCAGTCCAGGGGGTGATAGAAACACCATATATTTT. It translates to CASSPGGDRNTIYF.

The chain employs TRBV10-3 and TRBJ1-1, with D possibly matching TRBD1 (6 bases). This CDR3 comprises 15 residues. The germline V gene encodes CDR1 ENHRY and CDR2 SYGVKD. Trimming shortened V by 4 bases and J by 3 bases, and 15 bases separated the two germline ends. The CDR3 sequence is CAISGMRGSDTEAFF. CDR3 nucleotide sequence: TGTGCCATCAGTGGGATGAGGGGGTCGGACACTGAAGCTTTCTTT.

The rearrangement links TRBV7-2 to TRBJ2-1, with 7 bases lining up with TRBD2. Germline trimming cut 0 bases from V and 4 bases from J; bases unmatched to any gene: 3. The CDR3 runs to 15 residues. Germline CDR1 is SGHTA and CDR2 is FQGNSA. The chain's CDR3 is CASSLAGAGYNEQFF. The CDR3 DNA reads TGTGCCAGCAGCTTAGCGGGAGCGGGATACAATGAGCAGTTCTTC. Supplemented by reference TRBV7-2 and TRBJ2-1, the full variable domain reads GAGVSQSPSNKVTEKGKDVELRCDPISGHTALYWYRQSLGQGLEFLIYFQGNSAPDKSGLPSDRFSAERTGGSVSTLTIQRTQQEDSAVYLCASSLAGAGYNEQFFGPGTRLTVL.

The chain joins TRBV4-3 to TRBJ2-5; 14 bases match TRBD2. There are 18 residues in the CDR3. With V trimmed by 3 bases and J by 5 bases, 11 bases remained unmatched. The germline V gene encodes CDR1 LGHNA and CDR2 YSLEER. Here the CDR3 reads CASSQGTSGGMGRETQYF. Written as DNA, the CDR3 is TGCGCCAGCAGCCAGGGGACTAGCGGGGGAATGGGGCGGGAGACCCAGTACTTC.

This clone was seen only once. The chain has TRBV7-9 and TRBJ1-4, with 9 nucleotides matching TRBD1. CDR3 length equals 16 residues. Looked up from germline, CDR1 is SEHNR and CDR2 is FQNEAQ (reference sequence). Trimming removed 5 bases from V and 4 bases from J; junction bases left unmatched: 8. CDR3: CASSILTGQGNEKLFF. CDR3 in DNA: TGTGCCAGCAGCATTCTGACGGGACAGGGTAATGAAAAACTGTTTTTT.

About this clone: The same CDR3 can be traced to other DNA sequences in this sample. The chain joins TRBV18 to TRBJ1-4, with a possible D match to TRBD1 (6 bases). CDR3 length: 15 amino acids. V gave up 3 bases and J gave up 4 bases, with 12 bases separating them. Germline V gene data show CDR1 as KGHSH and CDR2 as LQKENI. DNA of the CDR3: TGTGCCAGCTCACCCCAGACAGGACATAATGAAAAACTGTTTTTT. This gives the protein CASSPQTGHNEKLFF.

The gene calls are TRBV30 and TRBJ2-3, with D maybe TRBD1 (6 bases). CDR1 is GTSNPN, CDR2 SVGIG, per germline (reference sequence). V was trimmed by 5 bases and J by 2 bases, leaving 11 bases between them. This CDR3 comprises 13 residues. CDR3 bases: TGTGCCTGGGCACAGGGTTCCACAGATACGCAGTATTTT. Its translation is CAWAQGSTDTQYF. The whole variable domain, remainder taken from reference TRBV30 and TRBJ2-3, is SQTIHQWPATLVQPVGSPLSLECTVEGTSNPNLYWYRQAAGRGLQLLFYSVGIGQISSEVPQNLSASRPQDRQFILSSKKLLLSDSGFYLCAWAQGSTDTQYFGPGTRLTVL.

This chain uses TRBV7-2 with TRBJ2-2; D possibly corresponds to TRBD2 (6 bases). The length of the CDR3 is 15 residues. Trimming left V 3 bases short and J 3 bases short, with 11 bases between. CDR1 and CDR2 from the germline V gene are SGHTA and FQGNSA. CDR3 in amino acids: CASSFGDSYTGELFF. CDR3 DNA sequence: TGTGCCAGCAGCTTCGGGGACTCGTACACCGGGGAGCTGTTTTTT.

This clone occurred a few times. V usage is TRBV27 and J usage is TRBJ1-1; D possibly corresponds to TRBD1 (5 bases). CDR1 is MNHEY and CDR2 is SMNVEV in the germline V gene (reference sequence). The CDR3 has 14 residues. Deletions cut 4 bases from V and 3 bases from J, with 12 bases between. CDR3 loop: CASSSSGGDTEAFF. The CDR3 coding sequence is TGTGCCAGCAGTTCATCAGGAGGGGACACTGAAGCTTTCTTT.

J is TRBJ1-2 and V is TRBV10-1; D is perhaps TRBD1 (6 bases). Germline V lookup: CDR1 WNHNN, CDR2 SYGVQD (reference sequence). CDR3 size: 12 residues. V lost 3 bases and J lost 8, with 10 bases in between. The CDR3 DNA sequence: TGCGCCAGCAGTGAAGGGGGAGACGGCTACACCTTC. Translation gives CASSEGGDGYTF.

This clone was seen a handful of times. The J gene is TRBJ1-1, the V gene TRBV7-2; D might be TRBD1 (6 bases). The ends were cut back, 7 bases at V and 3 bases at J, with 12 bases in the middle. CDR1 is SGHTA, CDR2 FQGNSA, per germline. The CDR3 is 13 residues long. CDR3 DNA: TGTGCCAGCACCCGGACAGCCGACACTGAAGCTTTCTTT. It codes for CASTRTADTEAFF.

V is TRBV10-3 and J is TRBJ1-1; D not resolved. Trimming pared 6 bases from V and 1 base from J, leaving 12 bases between. This CDR3 is built from 14 residues. CDR1 is ENHRY and CDR2 is SYGVKD in the germline V gene. CDR3 residues: CAIRGGSENTEAFF. As DNA, the CDR3 is TGTGCCATCAGAGGAGGGAGTGAGAACACTGAAGCTTTCTTT.

V and J are TRBV7-9 and TRBJ1-3, with D maybe TRBD1 (6 bases). Germline-derived CDR1 and CDR2 are SEHNR and FQNEAQ (reference sequence). This CDR3 has 15 residues. V shed 3 bases and J shed 4 bases, with 13 bases lying between them. Here the CDR3 reads CASSFSTGLGNTIYF. CDR3 sequence (DNA): TGTGCCAGCAGCTTTTCCACAGGGCTGGGAAACACCATATATTTT.

The V and J genes are TRBV18 and TRBJ2-7, with D possibly being TRBD1 (6 bases). The germline gives CDR1 KGHSH, CDR2 LQKENI. This CDR3 is built from 13 residues. Trimming left V 6 bases short and J 2 bases short, with 11 bases between. The CDR3 is CASSGGQTYEQYF. The CDR3 nucleotides are TGTGCCAGCTCCGGTGGACAGACCTACGAGCAGTACTTC. The full variable domain, its missing parts supplied by reference TRBV18 and TRBJ2-7, is NAGVMQNPRHLVRRRGQEARLRCSPMKGHSHVYWYRQLPEEGLKFMVYLQKENIIDESGMPKERFSAEFPKEGPSILRIQQVVRGDSAAYFCASSGGQTYEQYFGPGTRLTVT.

The chain recombines TRBV27 with TRBJ1-5; 7 bases line up with TRBD1. Losses at the gene ends were 5 bases for V and 6 bases for J; bases not matched to a gene: 7. The CDR3 covers 14 residues. In germline, CDR1 is MNHEY, CDR2 SMNVEV (reference sequence). The DNA of the CDR3 is TGTGCCAGCAGTGACAGGGTGGCGGGTCAGCCCCAGCATTTT. Its protein product is CASSDRVAGQPQHF.

The CDR3 sequence is CASSIYSGGQETQYF. Written as DNA, the CDR3 is TGTGCCAGTAGTATCTACAGTGGAGGACAAGAGACCCAGTACTTC. The chain uses TRBV19 and TRBJ2-5; perhaps TRBD2 as D (5 bases). Trimming took off 3 bases at V and 2 bases at J, with 13 bases between the two ends. CDR1 is LNHDA, CDR2 SQIVND, per germline (reference sequence). CDR3 length: 15 residues.

V and J are TRBV5-1 and TRBJ1-1; D may be TRBD1 (6 bases). This CDR3 comprises 17 residues. The germline CDR1 and CDR2 sequences are SGHRS and YFSETQ. Deletions cut 0 bases from V and 0 bases from J, with 15 bases between. The CDR3 DNA is TGCGCCAGCAGCTTGGGGGCAGGGGCATACCTGAACACTGAAGCTTTCTTT. Residues: CASSLGAGAYLNTEAFF. Full variable domain (outside the CDR3, taken from reference TRBV5-1 and TRBJ1-1): KAGVTQTPRYLIKTRGQQVTLSCSPISGHRSVSWYQQTPGQGLQFLFEYFSETQRNKGNFPGRFSGRQFSNSRSEMNVSTLELGDSALYLCASSLGAGAYLNTEAFFGQGTRLTVV.

V is TRBV5-1 and J is TRBJ1-2; perhaps TRBD1 as D (5 bases). Germline lookup yields CDR1 SGHRS and CDR2 YFSETQ. The CDR3 is made up of 15 amino acids. Trimming removed 4 bases at V and 8 bases at J, with 21 bases between. The chain's CDR3 is CASSPDQGIGRGYTF. The DNA for the CDR3 is TGCGCCAGCAGCCCAGACCAGGGAATTGGGCGCGGCTACACCTTC.

A single count supports this clone. This sequence joins TRBV7-9 and TRBJ1-1; unclear D gene. Germline CDR1 is SEHNR and CDR2 is FQNEAQ (reference sequence). The CDR3 runs 15 residues. The ends were cut back, 5 bases at V and 4 bases at J, with 17 bases in the middle. For the CDR3, the DNA is TGTGCCAGCAGCCCCCGGCGGGCGGCTGGCACTGAAGCTTTCTTT. Translating it yields CASSPRRAAGTEAFF.

This sequence joins TRBV15 and TRBJ2-1; D is perhaps TRBD2 (6 bases). CDR3 size: 17 residues. CDR1 and CDR2 (germline): LNHNV, YYDKDF (reference sequence). V lost 0 bases, J lost 2 bases, and 14 bases lay in between. The DNA for the CDR3 is TGTGCCACCAGCAGAGATCCCCGGGGAGGAACCTACAATGAGCAGTTCTTC. This encodes CATSRDPRGGTYNEQFF.

The genes are TRBV7-8 and TRBJ2-1; 7 bases are a match to TRBD2. V dropped 5 bases and J dropped 1; count of bases not matched to a gene: 5. This CDR3 comprises 15 residues. The germline V gene encodes CDR1 SGHVS and CDR2 FQNEAQ. The DNA for the CDR3 is TGTGCCAGCAGCCGAGGGGACTATTCCTACAATGAGCAGTTCTTC. Amino acids: CASSRGDYSYNEQFF.

The genes are TRBV5-4 and TRBJ2-1; the D gene is possibly TRBD2 (6 bases). V was clipped by 2 bases and J by 6 bases, with 9 bases between them. CDR1 and CDR2 (germline): SGHNT, YYREEE (reference sequence). CDR3 length: 13 residues. The DNA for the CDR3 is TGTGCCAGCAGCTTAGCGGGCAGCAATGAGCAGTTCTTC. Translated, it gives CASSLAGSNEQFF. The entire variable domain, with the rest obtained from reference TRBV5-4 and TRBJ2-1, is as follows: ETGVTQSPTHLIKTRGQQVTLRCSSQSGHNTVSWYQQALGQGPQFIFQYYREEENGRGNFPPRFSGLQFPNYSSELNVNALELDDSALYLCASSLAGSNEQFFGPGTRLTVL.

CDR3 bases: TGTGCCAGCAGTCACGCTTCGAACTTCTACAATGAGCAGTTCTTC. Translation gives CASSHASNFYNEQFF. The chain couples TRBV6-6 to TRBJ2-1; D gene uncertain. Per the germline V gene, CDR1 is MNHNY and CDR2 is SVGAGI (reference sequence). The CDR3 consists of 15 residues. Trimming cost V 5 bases and J 3 bases, with 14 bases left between them.

The chain uses TRBV5-4 and TRBJ1-1, with 9 positions matching TRBD1. CDR1 SGHNT and CDR2 YYREEE come from the germline V gene (reference sequence). V shed 4 bases and J 0 bases; nucleotides not matched to a gene: 7. This CDR3 has 16 amino acids. This CDR3 is CASSRGQGLLNTEAFF. In DNA, the CDR3 is TGTGCCAGCAGCAGGGGACAGGGTCTATTGAACACTGAAGCTTTCTTT.

The chain is built from TRBV5-1 and TRBJ1-1, with D possibly TRBD1 on 5 matching bases. Germline V gene data show CDR1 as SGHRS and CDR2 as YFSETQ. The CDR3 consists of 15 residues. The V gene lost 6 bases and the J gene lost 0 bases, with 15 bases spanning the gap. The CDR3 loop is CASIPNTGLNTEAFF. CDR3 in DNA: TGCGCCAGCATTCCCAACACAGGACTGAACACTGAAGCTTTCTTT.

The chain combines TRBV5-1 with TRBJ2-1; TRBD2 agrees at 12 bases. Losses at the gene ends were 0 bases for V and 7 bases for J; bases not matched to a gene: 8. There are 17 residues in the CDR3. CDR1 is SGHRS, CDR2 YFSETQ, per germline. The CDR3 DNA follows: TGCGCCAGCAGCTTGGCCGGGACTAGCGGGTCTCCAAATGAGCAGTTCTTC. This sequence encodes CASSLAGTSGSPNEQFF.